The 9 T cell receptor beta chains listed next were all sequenced from one sample in a study of regulatory T cells in long-lasting Graves disease. CDR3 regions were amplified by Arm-PCR using iRepertoire HTBI primers to build TCR beta libraries. TCRdb ran MiXCR on the multiplex PCR reads and lists one entry per CDR3 protein. The table has about 310,000 distinct CDR3 sequences, under 20% seen once. The time point is: newly diagnosed GD, antithyroid drugs for less than 3 months. Generation of the TCR library employed RNA extracted from PBMCs. The starting material was peripheral blood mononuclear cells (PBMCs), obtained at new diagnosis, from a patient treated with antithyroid drugs. These receptors were taken from a female donor with Graves disease.

This chain connects TRBV28 to TRBJ2-7; possibly TRBD1 for D (6 bases). Germline V CDR1 and CDR2: MDHEN, SYDVKM. The CDR3 runs 11 residues. V was cut by 10 bases and J by 3 bases, with 10 bases left in between. CDR3 in amino acids: CAIQGSYEQYF. For the CDR3, the DNA is TGTGCCATACAGGGAAGCTACGAGCAGTACTTC.

The rearrangement uses TRBV25-1 and TRBJ2-3; D is possibly TRBD2 (5 bases). V lost 5 bases and J lost 2, with 17 bases in between. The CDR3 totals 16 residues. Germline-derived CDR1 and CDR2 are MGHDK and SYGVNS. The CDR3 reads CASSKGGAFDTDTQYF. CDR3 coding DNA: TGTGCCAGCAGTAAAGGAGGAGCGTTCGACACAGATACGCAGTATTTT.

Only a few counts were recorded for this clonotype. This chain uses TRBV6-2 or TRBV6-3 with TRBJ1-2; D is unclear. CDR3 length equals 14 residues. The ends were cut back, 2 bases at V and 3 bases at J, with 10 bases in the middle. Germline values: CDR1 MNHEY, CDR2 SVGEGT. For the CDR3, the DNA is TGTGCCAGCAGTTACGACCTCCAGGACTATGGCTACACCTTC. Translating it yields CASSYDLQDYGYTF.

This clonotype was recorded many times. CDR3 loop: CASSQPGQGNTEAFF. Written as DNA, the CDR3 is TGTGCCAGCAGCCAACCGGGACAGGGGAACACTGAAGCTTTCTTT. This chain joins TRBV4-2 and TRBJ1-1, with TRBD1 matching over 9 bases. The V gene end was trimmed by 2 bases and the J gene end by 1 base; junction bases not matched to a gene: 2. The CDR3 spans 15 residues. CDR1 and CDR2 (germline): LGHNA, YNFKEQ.

The J gene is TRBJ1-3, the V gene TRBV5-1; a weak D match, TRBD1 (5 bases). This CDR3 contains 16 residues. Germline V gives CDR1 SGHRS, CDR2 YFSETQ. V dropped 3 bases and J dropped 0 bases, with 13 bases sitting between them. CDR3 residues: CASSYGHATSGNTIYF. CDR3 sequence (DNA): TGCGCCAGCAGCTATGGACACGCTACCTCTGGAAACACCATATATTTT.

This clonotype was detected many times. The chain recombines TRBV2 with TRBJ2-2; D tentatively reads TRBD1 or TRBD2 (5 bases each). Trimming cost V 6 bases and J 4 bases, with 15 bases left between them. Germline V gene lookup returns CDR1 SNHLY and CDR2 FYNNEI. The CDR3 totals 15 residues. Written as DNA, the CDR3 is TGTGCCAGCAGCTCCCGGGACCCTGTCACCGGGGAGCTGTTTTTT. It codes for CASSSRDPVTGELFF. Variable domain in full (rest from reference TRBV2 and TRBJ2-2): EPEVTQTPSHQVTQMGQEVILRCVPISNHLYFYWYRQILGQKVEFLVSFYNNEISEKSEIFDDQFSVERPDGSNFTLKIRSTKLEDSAMYFCASSSRDPVTGELFFGEGSRLTVL.

There are many counts of this clonotype. The CDR3 protein is CASSSRGQDIYNEQFF. The CDR3 nucleotides read TGTGCCAGCTCCTCCCGGGGACAGGATATATACAATGAGCAGTTCTTC. The chain has TRBV2 and TRBJ2-1, with TRBD1 identical over 8 bases. The CDR3 has 16 amino acids. Germline CDR1 reads SNHLY; CDR2 reads FYNNEI. V shed 8 bases and J 4 bases; nucleotides not matched to a gene: 13.

The rearrangement joins TRBV24-1 to TRBJ2-2; D is unclear. V lost 3 bases and J lost 4, with 8 bases in between. The CDR3 is made up of 14 amino acids. Germline-derived CDR1 and CDR2 are KGHDR and SFDVKD. The CDR3 region is CATSDPRGTGELFF. Here the CDR3 DNA reads TGTGCCACCAGTGATCCCAGAGGCACCGGGGAGCTGTTTTTT.

The genes are TRBV18 and TRBJ2-5, with D possibly matching TRBD1 (6 bases). The V gene's germline CDR1 is KGHSH and CDR2 LQKENI. V was pared by 3 bases and J by 2 bases, with 16 bases between. This CDR3 is 16 amino acids long. The CDR3 loop reads CASSPDRLQGQETQYF. The CDR3 DNA follows: TGTGCCAGCTCACCCGATCGCCTCCAGGGGCAAGAGACCCAGTACTTC.